The present entry profiles one T cell receptor (beta chain) with its context. Profiling relied on immunoSEQ multiplex PCR, and the TCRdb table lists in-frame clones only, not all of them. The sample contains around 37,000 clones, 80% to 95% of which appear only once. This sample was included in a study of T cell changes during pregnancy in multiple sclerosis. The CDR3 loop spans 14 amino acids. Germline V lookup: CDR1 SEHNR, CDR2 FQNEAQ (reference sequence). Trimming left V 4 bases short and J 1 base short, with 10 bases between. This chain connects TRBV7-9 to TRBJ1-1; TRBD1 is a possible D gene (5 bases). The receptor's source is a female donor with multiple sclerosis, enrolled in a pregnancy study. This specimen was CD8+ T cells from peripheral blood mononuclear cells, taken before pregnancy. CDR3 in DNA: TGTGCCAGCAGCTGGGGCGAGAGGAACACTGAAGCTTTCTTT. This gives the protein CASSWGERNTEAFF. The full variable domain, completed using reference TRBV7-9 and TRBJ1-1, is DTGVSQNPRHKITKRGQNVTFRCDPISEHNRLYWYRQTLGQGPEFLTYFQNEAQLEKSRLLSDRFSAERPKGSFSTLEIQRTEQGDSAMYLCASSWGERNTEAFFGQGTRLTVV.